The next 15 T cell receptor beta chains were all read from a single sample in a study of regulatory T cells in long-lasting Graves disease. The time point is: newly diagnosed GD, antithyroid drugs for less than 3 months. There was RNA extracted from PBMCs, and the TCR library was made from it. Combining iRepertoire HTBI primers with Arm-PCR of CDR3 regions, the authors built TCR beta libraries. TCRdb called the multiplex PCR reads again in MiXCR, with one record for every CDR3 protein. The sample lists just over 600,000 distinct CDR3 sequences, 15% to 20% occurring once. This same sample was also part of a study on T cells in Graves' hyperthyroidism and ophthalmopathy.

The specimen comprised peripheral blood mononuclear cells (PBMCs), sampled at new diagnosis, from a patient treated with antithyroid drugs. All receptors come from a woman aged 25-40 years with Graves disease.

This clonotype was recorded at least ten times. V is TRBV20-1 and J is TRBJ1-1; 9 nucleotides line up with TRBD1. V shed 7 bases and J 1 base; nucleotides not matched to a gene: 10. The CDR3 covers 15 residues. Germline CDR1 is DFQATT and CDR2 is SNEGSKA (reference sequence). The CDR3 DNA follows: TGCAGTGAGGCCGGGACAGGGCTTCGGAACACTGAAGCTTTCTTT. It translates to CSEAGTGLRNTEAFF.

The rearrangement links TRBV9 to TRBJ2-6, with no clear D. Germline V gene lookup returns CDR1 SGDLS and CDR2 YYNGEE. Trimming left V 4 bases short and J 0 bases short, with 17 bases between. This CDR3 comprises 18 residues. The CDR3 DNA is TGTGCCAGCAGCCGGTTAAAAGGGTTCGGCTCTGGGGCCAACGTCCTGACTTTC. This translates into CASSRLKGFGSGANVLTF. Full variable domain (outside the CDR3, taken from reference TRBV9 and TRBJ2-6): DSGVTQTPKHLITATGQRVTLRCSPRSGDLSVYWYQQSLDQGLQFLIQYYNGEERAKGNILERFSAQQFPDLHSELNLSSLELGDSALYFCASSRLKGFGSGANVLTFGAGSRLTVL.

The table lists this clonotype with many counts. The rearrangement joins TRBV11-2 to TRBJ2-5; no firm D call. CDR1 is SGHAT and CDR2 is FQNNGV in the germline V gene. The V and J ends lost 4 bases and 5 bases respectively, with 14 bases between them. The CDR3 totals 14 residues. The CDR3, as DNA: TGTGCCAGCAGCTCAGACGCGAGGCGGGAGACCCAGTACTTC. Protein: CASSSDARRETQYF.

The J gene is TRBJ2-2, the V gene TRBV7-9, with D unclear. This CDR3 region has 13 residues. Trimming took off 8 bases at V and 1 base at J, with 8 bases between the two ends. In germline, CDR1 is SEHNR, CDR2 FQNEAQ (reference sequence). DNA of the CDR3: TGTGCCAGCCACTCTGGGAACACCGGGGAGCTGTTTTTT. Amino acid sequence: CASHSGNTGELFF.

This clonotype turned up a few times. The V call is TRBV20-1, the J call TRBJ2-3; D call uncertain. Trimming took off 0 bases at V and 1 base at J, with 11 bases between the two ends. The germline V gene encodes CDR1 DFQATT and CDR2 SNEGSKA (reference sequence). This CDR3 is 15 amino acids long. CDR3 sequence reads: CSARDFERGTDTQYF. The CDR3 nucleotides read TGCAGTGCTAGAGATTTCGAGCGAGGCACAGATACGCAGTATTTT.

This clonotype has ten or more counts. This chain links TRBV11-1 with TRBJ2-3; D call uncertain. This CDR3 is 13 amino acids long. V was cut by 3 bases and J by 5 bases, with 9 bases left in between. Germline CDR1 is SGHAT and CDR2 is FQDESV (reference sequence). The CDR3 DNA reads as TGTGCCAGCAGCTTCCACCTGAAAGATACGCAGTATTTT. It is translated as CASSFHLKDTQYF.

V and J are TRBV9 and TRBJ2-2, with 10 bases that match TRBD2. The length of the CDR3 is 14 residues. Germline V lookup: CDR1 SGDLS, CDR2 YYNGEE. J lost 7 bases, V lost 4 bases, and 4 bases had no gene match. The CDR3 region is CASSLAGVNGELFF. The CDR3 nucleotides are TGTGCCAGCAGCCTAGCGGGAGTAAACGGGGAGCTGTTTTTT.

This clonotype was seen only a few times. In this CDR3 the conserved last residue, phenylalanine or tryptophan, is missing, so a read error is likely. The chain employs TRBV2 and TRBJ2-2; 10 nucleotides align to TRBD2. V gave up 6 bases and J gave up 5 bases; unmatched junction bases: 3. The CDR3 contains 14 residues. Germline loops: CDR1 SNHLY, CDR2 FYNNEI. The CDR3 bases are TGTGCCAGCAGATTAGCGGGAGGAACCGGGGAGCTGTTTCTT. This encodes CASRLAGGTGELFL.

This clonotype was observed a handful of times. The genes are TRBV29-1 and TRBJ2-4; D possibly corresponds to TRBD2 (6 bases). Trimming pared 2 bases from V and 7 bases from J, leaving 6 bases between. CDR3 length equals 11 residues. The germline V gene encodes CDR1 SQVTM and CDR2 ANQGSEA. The DNA of the CDR3 is TGCAGCGTTGAACGGGGGAACATTCAGTACTTC. Translating it yields CSVERGNIQYF.

In its sample, this clonotype was seen many times. The rearrangement uses TRBV28 and TRBJ1-1; D unclear. V was trimmed by 6 bases and J by 12 bases, leaving 14 bases between them. From germline, CDR1 is MDHEN and CDR2 SYDVKM. There are 11 residues in the CDR3. In nucleotides, the CDR3 is TGTGCCAGCAGATCGATGCCCGAAACTTTCTTT. Protein: CASRSMPETFF.

This clonotype was recorded at least ten times. The CDR3 DNA sequence: TGTGCCAGCAGTGAAACCGGGACAGGGAAAAAAGAGACCCAGTACTTC. Its protein product is CASSETGTGKKETQYF. V and J are TRBV6-1 and TRBJ2-5, with 9 bases aligning to TRBD1. V dropped 2 bases and J dropped 3; count of bases not matched to a gene: 7. This CDR3 comprises 16 residues. CDR1 MNHNS and CDR2 SASEGT come from the germline V gene.

Comment on this clonotype: This may be a read error, as it is one base from a much larger clone. The V call is TRBV28, the J call TRBJ2-5; D is perhaps TRBD1 (6 bases). This CDR3 spans 14 amino acids. The germline V gene encodes CDR1 MDHEN and CDR2 SYDVKM. CDR3 nucleotide sequence: TGTGCCAGCAGCCGAACTAGGGGGACGGAGACCCAGTGCTTC. Translation: CASSRTRGTETQCF.

This clonotype showed up many times. The chain recombines TRBV7-2 with TRBJ2-2; 9 bases align to TRBD1. Germline V gene lookup returns CDR1 SGHTA and CDR2 FQGNSA. Germline trimming cut 5 bases from V and 2 bases from J; bases unmatched to any gene: 3. The CDR3 length is 15 residues. The CDR3: CASSVGQGNTGELFF. The CDR3 DNA reads TGTGCCAGCAGCGTGGGACAGGGAAACACCGGGGAGCTGTTTTTT.

This chain connects TRBV11-2 to TRBJ2-1; a possible D gene is TRBD1 (5 bases). The CDR3 contains 14 residues. V gave up 1 base and J gave up 9 bases, with 13 bases separating them. Per germline, CDR1 SGHAT and CDR2 FQNNGV. CDR3 amino acids: CASSLGQGDGEQFF. In nucleotides, the CDR3 is TGTGCCAGCAGCTTAGGGCAGGGTGACGGTGAGCAGTTCTTC.

The chain links TRBV5-5 to TRBJ2-7, with 7 bases fitting TRBD1. The germline CDR1 and CDR2 sequences are SGHKS and YYEKEE (reference sequence). The CDR3 extends over 14 amino acids. V lost 3 bases, J lost 4 bases, and 7 bases stayed unmatched. In nucleotides, the CDR3 is TGTGCCAGCAGCTCAGACAGGGACGGGTACGAGCAGTACTTC. This translates into CASSSDRDGYEQYF.